This T cell receptor beta chain was sequenced for a study of T-cell reconstitution after alpha-beta-depleted transplantation in children. V was shortened by 5 bases and J by 5 bases, with 17 bases between the two germline ends. The CDR3 has 15 amino acids. Germline values: CDR1 KGHDR, CDR2 SFDVKD. Unique molecular identifiers were built into the TCRbeta library. TCRdb re-derived calls from the PCR reads in MiXCR, one entry per CDR3 protein. The table includes a few hundred thousand distinct CDR3 sequences, roughly 30% detected once. Sample: PBMCs, taken before TCRalphabeta/CD19-depleted stem cell transplant. The chain has TRBV24-1 and TRBJ2-5; possibly TRBD2 for D (6 bases). The receptor was derived from a boy under two years old with Wiskott-Aldrich syndrome, due to receive a stem cell transplant. In DNA form, the CDR3 reads TGTGCCACCAGTGCCTTCGGGAGAGCCGGGGAGACCCAGTACTTC. Translation: CATSAFGRAGETQYF.